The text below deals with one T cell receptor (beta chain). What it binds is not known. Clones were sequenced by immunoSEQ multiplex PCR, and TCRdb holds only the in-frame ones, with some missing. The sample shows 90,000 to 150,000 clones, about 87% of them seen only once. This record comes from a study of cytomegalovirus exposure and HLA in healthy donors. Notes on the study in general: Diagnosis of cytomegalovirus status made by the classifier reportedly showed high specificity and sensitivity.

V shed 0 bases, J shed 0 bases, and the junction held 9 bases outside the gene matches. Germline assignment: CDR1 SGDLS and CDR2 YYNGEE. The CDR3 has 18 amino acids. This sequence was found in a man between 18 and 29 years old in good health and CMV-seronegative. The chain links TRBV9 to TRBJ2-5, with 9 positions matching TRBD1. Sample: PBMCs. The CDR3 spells CASSVDPPGTGYQETQYF. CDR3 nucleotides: TGTGCCAGCAGCGTAGACCCTCCCGGGACAGGGTACCAAGAGACCCAGTACTTC.